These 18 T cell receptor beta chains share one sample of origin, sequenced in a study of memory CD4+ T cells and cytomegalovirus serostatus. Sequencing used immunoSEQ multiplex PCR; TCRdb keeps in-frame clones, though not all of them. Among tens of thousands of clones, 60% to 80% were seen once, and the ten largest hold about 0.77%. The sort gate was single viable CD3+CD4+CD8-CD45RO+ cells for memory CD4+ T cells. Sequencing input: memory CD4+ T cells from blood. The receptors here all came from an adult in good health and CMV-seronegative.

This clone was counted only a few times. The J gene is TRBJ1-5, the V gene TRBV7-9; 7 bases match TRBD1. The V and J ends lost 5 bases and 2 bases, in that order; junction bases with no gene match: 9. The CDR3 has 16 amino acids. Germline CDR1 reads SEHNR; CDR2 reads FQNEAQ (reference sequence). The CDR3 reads CASSLGTVAGNQPQHF. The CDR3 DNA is TGTGCCAGCAGCCTAGGGACAGTCGCCGGCAATCAGCCCCAGCATTTT. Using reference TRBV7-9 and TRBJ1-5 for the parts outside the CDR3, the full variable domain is DTGVSQNPRHKITKRGQNVTFRCDPISEHNRLYWYRQTLGQGPEFLTYFQNEAQLEKSRLLSDRFSAERPKGSFSTLEIQRTEQGDSAMYLCASSLGTVAGNQPQHFGDGTRLSIL.

The DNA for the CDR3 is TGTGCCAGCAGTGAAGCAAGCAATCAGCCCCAGCATTTT. Translated, it gives CASSEASNQPQHF. The V gene is TRBV6-1, the J gene TRBJ1-5; D not resolved. Germline V gene data show CDR1 as MNHNS and CDR2 as SASEGT. CDR3 length equals 13 residues. Trimming removed 0 bases from V and 1 base from J, with 1 base in between.

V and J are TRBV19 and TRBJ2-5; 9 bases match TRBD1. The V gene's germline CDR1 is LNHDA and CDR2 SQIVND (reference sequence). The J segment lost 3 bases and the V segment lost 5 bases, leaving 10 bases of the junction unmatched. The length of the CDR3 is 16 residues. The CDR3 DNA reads TGTGCCAGTAGTCGAACGGGACAGGGAGGGGAAGAGACCCAGTACTTC. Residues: CASSRTGQGGEETQYF.

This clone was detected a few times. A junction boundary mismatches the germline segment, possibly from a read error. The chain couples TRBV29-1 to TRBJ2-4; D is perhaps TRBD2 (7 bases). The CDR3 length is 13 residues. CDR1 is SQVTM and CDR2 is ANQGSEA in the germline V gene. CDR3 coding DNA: TGCAGCGTTGCCGACAGGATAGGGGGGGGCAGGAACTTC. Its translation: CSVADRIGGGRNF.

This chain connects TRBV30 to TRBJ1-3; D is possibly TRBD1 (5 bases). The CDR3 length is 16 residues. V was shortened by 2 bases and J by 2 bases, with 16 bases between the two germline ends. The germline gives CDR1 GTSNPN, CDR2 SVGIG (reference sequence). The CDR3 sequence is CAWSPGHEVAGNTIYF. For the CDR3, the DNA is TGTGCCTGGAGTCCCGGACACGAGGTCGCTGGAAACACCATATATTTT.

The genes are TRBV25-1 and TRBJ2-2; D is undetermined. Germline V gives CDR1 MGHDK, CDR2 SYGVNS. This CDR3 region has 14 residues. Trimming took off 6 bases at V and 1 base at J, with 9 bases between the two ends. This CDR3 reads CASRLNRNTGELFF. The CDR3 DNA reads TGTGCCAGCAGGCTCAACAGGAACACCGGGGAGCTGTTTTTT.

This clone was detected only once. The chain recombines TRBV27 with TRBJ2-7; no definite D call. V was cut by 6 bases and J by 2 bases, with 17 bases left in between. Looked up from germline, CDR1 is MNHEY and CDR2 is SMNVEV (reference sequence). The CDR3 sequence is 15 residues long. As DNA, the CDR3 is TGTGCCAGCAGAGAAAGGTCTGGCAGTCCCTACGAGCAGTACTTC. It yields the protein CASRERSGSPYEQYF.

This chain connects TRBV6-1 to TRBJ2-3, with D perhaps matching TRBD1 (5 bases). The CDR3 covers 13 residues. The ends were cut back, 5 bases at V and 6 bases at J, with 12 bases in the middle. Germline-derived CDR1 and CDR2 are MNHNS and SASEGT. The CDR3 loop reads CASSTGSSDTQYF. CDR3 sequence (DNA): TGTGCCAGCAGTACAGGCAGTTCGGATACGCAGTATTTT.

CDR3 protein: CASSLGGDYGYTF. The CDR3 DNA reads TGTGCCAGCAGCCTCGGAGGCGACTATGGCTACACCTTC. The genes are TRBV28 and TRBJ1-2; D gene uncertain. The V end lost 6 bases, the J end lost 3 bases, and 11 bases lay between the germline ends. Per the germline V gene, CDR1 is MDHEN and CDR2 is SYDVKM. CDR3 length: 13 residues.

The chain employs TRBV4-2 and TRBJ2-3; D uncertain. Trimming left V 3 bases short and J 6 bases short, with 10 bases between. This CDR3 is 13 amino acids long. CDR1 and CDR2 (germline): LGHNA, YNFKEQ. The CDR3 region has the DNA TGTGCCAGCAGCCACTCTTTTGGGGATACGCAGTATTTT. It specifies CASSHSFGDTQYF.

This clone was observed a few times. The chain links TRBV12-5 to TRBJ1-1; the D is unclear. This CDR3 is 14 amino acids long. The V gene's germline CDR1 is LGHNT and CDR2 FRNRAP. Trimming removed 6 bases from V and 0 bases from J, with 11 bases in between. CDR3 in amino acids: CASGRVPLNTEAFF. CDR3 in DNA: TGTGCTAGTGGCCGAGTGCCTCTGAACACTGAAGCTTTCTTT.

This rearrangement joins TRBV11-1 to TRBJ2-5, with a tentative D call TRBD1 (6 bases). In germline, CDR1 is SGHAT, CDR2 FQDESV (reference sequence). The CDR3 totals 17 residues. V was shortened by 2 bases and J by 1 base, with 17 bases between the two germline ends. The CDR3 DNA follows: TGTGCCAGCAGCTTATTTGGGGATGGACAGTTCCAAGAGACCCAGTACTTC. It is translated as CASSLFGDGQFQETQYF.

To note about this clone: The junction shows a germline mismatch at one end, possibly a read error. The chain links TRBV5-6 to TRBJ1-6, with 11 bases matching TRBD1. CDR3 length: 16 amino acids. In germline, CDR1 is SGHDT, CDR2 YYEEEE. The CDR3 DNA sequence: TGTGCCAGCAGATTGGACAGGGGGCCTTTTGGATCACCCCTCCACTTT. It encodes CASRLDRGPFGSPLHF.

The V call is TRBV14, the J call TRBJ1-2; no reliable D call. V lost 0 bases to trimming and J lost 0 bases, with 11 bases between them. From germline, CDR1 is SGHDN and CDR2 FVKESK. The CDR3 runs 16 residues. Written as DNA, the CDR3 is TGTGCCAGCAGCCAAGATGTTACGGCTACTAACTATGGCTACACCTTC. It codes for CASSQDVTATNYGYTF.

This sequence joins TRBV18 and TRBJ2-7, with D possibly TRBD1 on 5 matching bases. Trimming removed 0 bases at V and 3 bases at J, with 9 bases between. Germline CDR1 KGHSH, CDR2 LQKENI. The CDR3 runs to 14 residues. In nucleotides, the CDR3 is TGTGCCAGCTCACCACCGAGCAGGGACTACGAGCAGTACTTC. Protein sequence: CASSPPSRDYEQYF.

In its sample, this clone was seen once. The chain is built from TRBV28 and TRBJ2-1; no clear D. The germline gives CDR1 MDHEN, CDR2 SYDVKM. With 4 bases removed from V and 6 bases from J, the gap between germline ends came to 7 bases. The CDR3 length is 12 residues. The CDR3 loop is CASSSPRNEQFF. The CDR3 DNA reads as TGTGCCAGCAGTTCTCCACGCAATGAGCAGTTCTTC. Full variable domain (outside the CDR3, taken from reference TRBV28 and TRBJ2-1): DVKVTQSSRYLVKRTGEKVFLECVQDMDHENMFWYRQDPGLGLRLIYFSYDVKMKEKGDIPEGYSVSREKKERFSLILESASTNQTSMYLCASSSPRNEQFFGPGTRLTVL.

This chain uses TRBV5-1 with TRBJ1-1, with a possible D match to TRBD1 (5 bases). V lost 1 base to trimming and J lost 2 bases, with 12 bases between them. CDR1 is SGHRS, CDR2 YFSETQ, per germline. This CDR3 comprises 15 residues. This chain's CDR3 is CASSLSAGPNTEAFF. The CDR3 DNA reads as TGCGCCAGCAGCTTGTCTGCGGGACCCAACACTGAAGCTTTCTTT.

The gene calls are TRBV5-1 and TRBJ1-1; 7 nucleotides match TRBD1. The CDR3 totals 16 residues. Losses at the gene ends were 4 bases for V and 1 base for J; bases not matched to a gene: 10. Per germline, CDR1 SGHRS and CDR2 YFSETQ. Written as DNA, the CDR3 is TGCGCCAGCAGCCCAGGGGGAGGGGCGTCGAACACTGAAGCTTTCTTT. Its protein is CASSPGGGASNTEAFF.